This T cell receptor beta chain was identified in a study of blood T cell repertoires in COVID-19. Per the study methods: The assay estimated nucleated cells by amplifying reference gene primers. The data were produced by immunoSEQ multiplex PCR, yet TCRdb's version contains in-frame clones alone and is incomplete. For V, J and clone size, that table is used; D and trimming come from the DNA. This table has 85,000 to 130,000 clones, less than 80% appearing once. Losses at the gene ends were 4 bases for V and 4 bases for J; bases not matched to a gene: 4. Germline CDR1 reads SGHAT; CDR2 reads FQNNGV. The CDR3 length is 14 residues.

The V call is TRBV11-2, the J call TRBJ1-2, with 9 bases aligning to TRBD1. Material for sequencing was peripheral blood. This receptor was identified in a man aged 80 or over with COVID-19, enrolled during active disease. In nucleotides, the CDR3 is TGTGCCAGCAGCTCAACAGGGGGCAGCTATGGCTACACCTTC. Translating gives CASSSTGGSYGYTF.